The next 29 T cell receptor beta chains were all read from a single sample in a study of T cells after posttransplantation cyclophosphamide. Produced via immunoSEQ multiplex PCR; TCRdb's table is partial and in-frame only. The data show about 14,000 clones, about four fifths seen once. Sampled 1 year posttransplant, controls received myeloablative marrow transplants, methotrexate and a calcineurin inhibitor. Sample: PBMCs, taken approximately 370 days after allogeneic stem cell transplant with calcineurin inhibitor and methotrexate. The receptors were sampled from a male patient in his late teens or twenties who received an allogeneic stem cell transplant from a related donor, was CMV-positive, and had no GVHD. Some of the T cells may derive from the graft donor.

This chain connects TRBV30 to TRBJ2-1, with TRBD2 matching over 12 bases. V lost 2 bases, J lost 1 base, and 9 bases stayed unmatched. This CDR3 region has 18 residues. Germline-derived CDR1 and CDR2 are GTSNPN and SVGIG (reference sequence). CDR3 in amino acids: CAWSFPRLAGDSYNEQFF. CDR3 in DNA: TGTGCCTGGAGTTTCCCCCGACTAGCGGGAGATTCCTACAATGAGCAGTTCTTC.

This clone was counted a single time. The CDR3 loop is CTPPGDRNKLGYTF. The CDR3 DNA reads TGTACTCCGCCGGGGGACCGAAATAAATTGGGCTACACCTTC. The V call is TRBV6-4, the J call TRBJ1-2, with a possible D match to TRBD1 (5 bases). Germline-derived CDR1 and CDR2 are MRHNA and SNTAGT. The CDR3 extends over 14 amino acids.

This clone has a single count. The rearrangement uses TRBV7-2 and TRBJ2-1, with TRBD2 matching over 9 bases. Trimming cost V 4 bases and J 12 bases; bases outside gene matches: 7. The CDR3 is 13 residues long. The germline V gene has CDR1 SGHTA and CDR2 FQGNSA. CDR3 nucleotide sequence: TGTGCCAGCAGCTCCCAGCGGGGGGAACGGCAGTTCTTC. Its protein is CASSSQRGERQFF.

On this clone: One end of the junction is discordant with germline, which a read error may explain. The chain uses TRBV6-6 and TRBJ2-1, with 9 nucleotides matching TRBD2. Germline V gives CDR1 MNHNY, CDR2 SVGAGI (reference sequence). The CDR3 is 15 residues long. CDR3: CASSHGLALYSEQFF. The DNA for the CDR3 is TGTGCCAGCAGTCACGGACTAGCGCTCTACAGTGAGCAGTTCTTC.

V is TRBV6-5 and J is TRBJ1-2, with D uncertain. Between the trimmed V and J ends, which lost 2 bases and 7 bases, there was a span of 11 bases. This CDR3 has 13 residues. The V gene's germline CDR1 is MNHEY and CDR2 SVGAGI. The CDR3 DNA follows: TGTGCCAGCAGTTACGATAGGTCGGGTGGCTACACCTTC. This translates into CASSYDRSGGYTF.

The chain carries TRBV6-6 and TRBJ2-1, with D tentatively TRBD1 (6 bases). The CDR3 has 16 amino acids. Germline lookup yields CDR1 MNHNY and CDR2 SVGAGI (reference sequence). Trimming shortened V by 7 bases and J by 9 bases, and 25 bases separated the two germline ends. In DNA, the CDR3 is TGTGCCAGCAAGATGGACGGGACAATGCGCGATAGTGAGCAGTTCTTC. Protein sequence: CASKMDGTMRDSEQFF.

The chain is built from TRBV9 and TRBJ2-2; a possible D gene is TRBD2 (6 bases). This CDR3 spans 16 amino acids. Germline CDR1 SGDLS, CDR2 YYNGEE. The germline V and J ends were trimmed by 4 bases and 4 bases, with 17 bases remaining between them. The CDR3 DNA reads as TGTGCCAGCAGCCCCAAGGGAGGCCTTTTCACCGGGGAGCTGTTTTTT. Residues: CASSPKGGLFTGELFF.

J is TRBJ2-1 and V is TRBV6-4, with D maybe TRBD1 (6 bases). V lost 6 bases to trimming and J lost 4 bases, with 13 bases between them. This CDR3 is 14 amino acids long. CDR1 and CDR2 from the germline V gene are MRHNA and SNTAGT. CDR3 in DNA: TGTGCCAGCAGCTTGGACAGTTCATACAATGAGCAGTTCTTC. Protein: CASSLDSSYNEQFF.

V usage is TRBV5-6 and J usage is TRBJ2-7; the D gene is possibly TRBD2 (6 bases). The V end lost 2 bases, the J end lost 5 bases, and 8 bases lay between the germline ends. This CDR3 is built from 12 residues. CDR1 SGHDT and CDR2 YYEEEE come from the germline V gene. CDR3 residues: CASSFGGNEQYF. The DNA for the CDR3 is TGTGCCAGCAGCTTCGGGGGAAACGAGCAGTACTTC.

This rearrangement joins TRBV23-1 to TRBJ1-2, with 11 bases fitting TRBD1. TRBV23-1 is filed as an ORF, its function uncertain. The ends lost 7 bases at V and 0 bases at J; junction bases unmatched: 4. The CDR3 is made up of 15 amino acids. CDR3 residues: CASTPGQGANYGYTF. The CDR3 DNA follows: TGCGCCAGCACCCCGGGACAGGGGGCTAACTATGGCTACACCTTC.

Sample share makes this clone medium-sized (0.01 to 0.1%). V usage is TRBV10-3 and J usage is TRBJ1-1, with D tentatively TRBD1 (6 bases). V lost 3 bases and J 9 bases, leaving 26 bases between the germline ends. The CDR3 sequence is 17 residues long. Germline V gene lookup returns CDR1 ENHRY and CDR2 SYGVKD. DNA for the CDR3: TGTGCCATCAGTGACCCCTCGCATGGGACACCTCCTGGCCAAGCTTTCTTT. Translating gives CAISDPSHGTPPGQAFF.

V and J are TRBV9 and TRBJ2-7; D might be TRBD2 (6 bases). This CDR3 has 15 residues. Per germline, CDR1 SGDLS and CDR2 YYNGEE. V lost 5 bases and J lost 2, with 17 bases in between. CDR3 DNA: TGTGCCAGCAGTGGGGGGAGGACTCACCCCTACGAGCAGTACTTC. Protein: CASSGGRTHPYEQYF.

This CDR3 is CASSQRLASETQYF. The DNA for the CDR3 is TGTGCCAGCAGCCAACGACTAGCCTCAGAGACCCAGTACTTC. V and J are TRBV4-2 and TRBJ2-5; 7 nucleotides agree with TRBD2. The ends lost 2 bases at V and 4 bases at J; junction bases unmatched: 4. This CDR3 is 14 amino acids long. The germline V gene encodes CDR1 LGHNA and CDR2 YNFKEQ.

The sample holds a few counts of this clone. The chain links TRBV7-9 to TRBJ1-3; D unresolved. The length of the CDR3 is 12 residues. Germline CDR1 SEHNR, CDR2 FQNEAQ (reference sequence). V was shortened by 5 bases and J by 4 bases, with 6 bases between the two germline ends. The CDR3 nucleotides are TGTGCCAGCAGCATATCCGGAAACACCATATATTTT. It yields the protein CASSISGNTIYF.

This clone came up once. The chain employs TRBV6-1 and TRBJ2-5; 7 nucleotides align to TRBD1. V dropped 6 bases and J dropped 7; count of bases not matched to a gene: 8. From germline, CDR1 is MNHNS and CDR2 SASEGT. This CDR3 contains 13 residues. The CDR3 here is CASSSLGGGTQYF. CDR3 nucleotide sequence: TGTGCCAGCAGCTCCCTAGGGGGCGGGACCCAGTACTTC.

The CDR3 bases are TGTGCCAGCAGCTTAGTACGGGACAGAAGACGCAATCAGCCCCAGCATTTT. Residues: CASSLVRDRRRNQPQHF. V and J are TRBV7-2 and TRBJ1-5; the match to TRBD1 covers 7 bases. Trimming at V came to 1 base and at J to 2 bases, leaving 8 bases not matched to a gene. The CDR3 is made up of 17 amino acids. Per germline, CDR1 SGHTA and CDR2 FQGNSA.

In the case of this clone: At one end, the junction sequence differs from germline, possibly due to a read error. J is TRBJ1-2 and V is TRBV7-9; D not certain. Germline loops: CDR1 SEHNR, CDR2 FQNEAQ (reference sequence). CDR3 length equals 15 residues. The CDR3 is CAISSQGLGKGSYTF. The CDR3 coding sequence is TGTGCCATCAGCAGCCAAGGGCTCGGGAAGGGAAGCTACACCTTC.

The genes are TRBV28 and TRBJ1-2, with 12 bases identical to TRBD1. V shed 8 bases, J shed 11 bases, and the junction held 9 bases outside the gene matches. Germline lookup yields CDR1 MDHEN and CDR2 SYDVKM. The length of the CDR3 is 13 residues. This chain's CDR3 is CASVFPGQGAYTF. DNA for the CDR3: TGTGCCAGCGTTTTCCCGGGACAGGGGGCTTACACCTTC.

The V and J genes are TRBV11-2 and TRBJ2-5; D may be TRBD2 (5 bases). The DNA end favors TRBJ2-7, so the J call may be wrong. This CDR3 comprises 16 residues. From germline, CDR1 is SGHAT and CDR2 FQNNGV. Here the CDR3 reads CASSFFSRSGTSEQYF. Written as DNA, the CDR3 is TGTGCCAGCAGCTTCTTTTCCCGAAGCGGTACATCCGAGCAGTACTTC.

About this clone: The junction shows a germline mismatch at one end, possibly a read error. The rearrangement uses TRBV28 and TRBJ2-1; D is perhaps TRBD1 (6 bases). Germline CDR1 reads MDHEN; CDR2 reads SYDVKM. This CDR3 has 14 amino acids. The CDR3 DNA sequence: TGTGCCAGCAGTTTTTACAGGGAATACAGTGAGCAGTTCTTC. This codes for CASSFYREYSEQFF. The whole variable domain, remainder taken from reference TRBV28 and TRBJ2-1, is DVKVTQSSRYLVKRTGEKVFLECVQDMDHENMFWYRQDPGLGLRLIYFSYDVKMKEKGDIPEGYSVSREKKERFSLILESASTNQTSMYLCASSFYREYSEQFFGPGTRLTVL.

The rearrangement uses TRBV28 and TRBJ2-5, with TRBD1 identical over 11 bases. Germline assignment: CDR1 MDHEN and CDR2 SYDVKM. This CDR3 has 15 amino acids. With 3 bases clipped from V and 5 bases from J, the junction kept 5 bases outside the gene matches. CDR3 sequence (DNA): TGTGCCAGCAGTTTGCGGACAGGGGGCCGGGAGACCCAGTACTTC. This translates into CASSLRTGGRETQYF.

The V call is TRBV27, the J call TRBJ1-2; tentatively, D is TRBD1 (6 bases). CDR3 length equals 16 residues. Germline V gene data show CDR1 as MNHEY and CDR2 as SMNVEV (reference sequence). The germline V and J ends were trimmed by 4 bases and 0 bases, with 15 bases remaining between them. CDR3 DNA: TGTGCCAGCAGTTCCCAGCGACAGGTCGCTAACTATGGCTACACCTTC. It is translated as CASSSQRQVANYGYTF.

This clone was seen only once. One junction end does not reproduce the germline sequence, and a read error may be involved. V gene TRBV7-7 combines with J gene TRBJ2-1; 9 bases map to TRBD2. Germline CDR1 reads SSHAT; CDR2 reads FNYEAQ (reference sequence). CDR3 length equals 15 residues. The CDR3 nucleotides read TGTGCTAGCACCCTCTTAGCGGGGGATAGCAATGAGCAGTTCTTC. It translates to CASTLLAGDSNEQFF.

The chain recombines TRBV19 with TRBJ1-2; maybe TRBD1 (5 bases). This CDR3 has 16 amino acids. V was cut by 7 bases and J by 5 bases, with 23 bases left in between. Per the germline V gene, CDR1 is LNHDA and CDR2 is SQIVND (reference sequence). CDR3 region: CASTQPRQGARYGYTF. CDR3 DNA sequence: TGTGCCAGTACCCAGCCCCGGCAGGGTGCGAGGTATGGCTACACCTTC.

The rearrangement joins TRBV28 to TRBJ2-7, with 14 bases aligning to TRBD2. There are 15 residues in the CDR3. CDR1 is MDHEN, CDR2 SYDVKM, per germline. V shed 6 bases, J shed 5 bases, and the junction held 6 bases outside the gene matches. The CDR3 nucleotides read TGTGCCAGCAGGTGGACTAGCGGGAGGTCCCACGAGCAGTACTTC. Its protein product is CASRWTSGRSHEQYF.

The genes are TRBV7-2 and TRBJ2-7; TRBD2 aligns across 10 bases. Germline CDR1 and CDR2: SGHTA and FQGNSA. V lost 3 bases to trimming and J lost 2 bases; unmatched junction nucleotides: 1. This CDR3 is 14 amino acids long. The CDR3 protein is CASSFSGRTYEQYF. CDR3 coding DNA: TGTGCCAGCAGCTTTAGCGGGAGGACCTACGAGCAGTACTTC. Supplemented by reference TRBV7-2 and TRBJ2-7, the full variable domain reads GAGVSQSPSNKVTEKGKDVELRCDPISGHTALYWYRQSLGQGLEFLIYFQGNSAPDKSGLPSDRFSAERTGGSVSTLTIQRTQQEDSAVYLCASSFSGRTYEQYFGPGTRLTVT.

The chain combines TRBV7-3 with TRBJ2-5, with D possibly being TRBD1 (5 bases). The J call may be wrong; the DNA end is better matched by TRBJ2-7. CDR1 is SGHTA and CDR2 is FQGTGA in the germline V gene. The CDR3 consists of 13 residues. The CDR3 DNA reads TGTGCCAGCAGCCGCGACAGAGCCTACGAGCAGTACTTC. Protein product: CASSRDRAYEQYF.

The CDR3, as DNA: TGTGCCAGCAGTCCCAGGGGGACCCCCCTCCACTTT. Translated: CASSPRGTPLHF. J is TRBJ1-6 and V is TRBV27; 7 nucleotides align to TRBD1. This CDR3 contains 12 residues. Germline V gene lookup returns CDR1 MNHEY and CDR2 SMNVEV (reference sequence). With V trimmed by 5 bases and J by 13 bases, 5 bases remained unmatched.

The chain employs TRBV27 and TRBJ2-2, with 14 positions matching TRBD2. The V segment lost 5 bases and the J segment 4 bases; nucleotides outside the gene matches: 9. The CDR3 is 18 amino acids. Germline V CDR1 and CDR2: MNHEY, SMNVEV (reference sequence). As DNA, the CDR3 is TGTGCCAGCAGTCTCATCCCGACTAGCGGGAGGGTCACCGGGGAGCTGTTTTTT. Amino acid sequence: CASSLIPTSGRVTGELFF.